This section outlines one T cell receptor (beta chain) sequence together with its context. This sample is drawn from a study of blood T cell repertoires in COVID-19. For the study at large: Italy, Spain and the United States were the sources of the convalescent and acute COVID-19 samples. T cells, B-cell-depleted T cells, or PBMCs supplied cDNA or gDNA.

Germline CDR1 SGHTA, CDR2 FQGTGA. Trimming removed 6 bases at V and 1 base at J, with 9 bases between. The CDR3 is 13 amino acids. Original processing methods: Estimation of nucleated cell counts relied on the amplification of reference gene primers. Sequencing used immunoSEQ multiplex PCR; TCRdb keeps in-frame clones, though not all of them. That table is the source of V, J and clone size, and D and trimming were worked out from the DNA. The table records some 240,000 clones, 84% of them present only once. The gene calls are TRBV7-3 and TRBJ1-1; D gene ambiguous. This receptor was identified in a woman aged 40 to 55 who had recovered from COVID-19. Input material: peripheral blood. The CDR3 DNA is TGTGCCAGCAGGTCGACAACGAACACTGAAGCTTTCTTT. This codes for CASRSTTNTEAFF.